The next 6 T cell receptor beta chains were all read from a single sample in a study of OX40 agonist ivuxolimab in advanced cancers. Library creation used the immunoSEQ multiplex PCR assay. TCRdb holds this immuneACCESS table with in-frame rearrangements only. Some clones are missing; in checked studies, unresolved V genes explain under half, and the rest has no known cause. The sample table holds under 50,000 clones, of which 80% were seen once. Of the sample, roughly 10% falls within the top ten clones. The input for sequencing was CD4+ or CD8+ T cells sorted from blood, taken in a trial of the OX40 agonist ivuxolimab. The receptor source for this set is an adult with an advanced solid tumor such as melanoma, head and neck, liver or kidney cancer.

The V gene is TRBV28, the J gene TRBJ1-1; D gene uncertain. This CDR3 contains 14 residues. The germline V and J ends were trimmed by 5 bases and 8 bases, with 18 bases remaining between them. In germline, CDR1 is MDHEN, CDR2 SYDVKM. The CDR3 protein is CASSLPLTKSEAFF. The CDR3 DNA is TGTGCCAGCAGTCTCCCCCTCACCAAGTCCGAAGCTTTCTTT.

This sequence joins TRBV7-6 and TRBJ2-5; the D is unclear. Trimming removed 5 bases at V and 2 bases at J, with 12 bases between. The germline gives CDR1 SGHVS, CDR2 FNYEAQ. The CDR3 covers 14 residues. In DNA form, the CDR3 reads TGTGCCAGCAGCCCATTTGGGGTACAAGAGACCCAGTACTTC. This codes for CASSPFGVQETQYF.

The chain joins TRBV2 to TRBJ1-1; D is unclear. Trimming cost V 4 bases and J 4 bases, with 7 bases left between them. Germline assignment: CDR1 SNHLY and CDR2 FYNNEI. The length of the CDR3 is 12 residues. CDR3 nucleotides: TGTGCCAGCAGTGCCAGTTCCACTGAAGCTTTCTTT. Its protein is CASSASSTEAFF.

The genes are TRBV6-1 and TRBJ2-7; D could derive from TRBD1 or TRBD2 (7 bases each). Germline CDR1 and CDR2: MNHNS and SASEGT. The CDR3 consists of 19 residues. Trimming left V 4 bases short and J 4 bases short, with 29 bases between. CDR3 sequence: CASSGRGTAGLGGAYEQYF. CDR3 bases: TGTGCCAGCAGTGGCCGAGGGACAGCAGGGTTGGGGGGGGCTTACGAGCAGTACTTC.

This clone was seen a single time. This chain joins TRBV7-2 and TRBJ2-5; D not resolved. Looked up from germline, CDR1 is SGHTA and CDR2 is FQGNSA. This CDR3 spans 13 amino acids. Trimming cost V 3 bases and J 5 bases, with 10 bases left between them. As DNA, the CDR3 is TGTGCCAGCAGCTTCGGGTTTATGGAGACCCAGTACTTC. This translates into CASSFGFMETQYF.

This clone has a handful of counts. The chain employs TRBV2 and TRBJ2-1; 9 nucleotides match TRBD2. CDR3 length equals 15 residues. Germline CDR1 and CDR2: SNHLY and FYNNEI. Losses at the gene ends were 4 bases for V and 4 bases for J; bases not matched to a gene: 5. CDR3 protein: CASSVGLAGYNEQFF. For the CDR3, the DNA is TGTGCCAGCAGTGTAGGGCTAGCGGGATACAATGAGCAGTTCTTC. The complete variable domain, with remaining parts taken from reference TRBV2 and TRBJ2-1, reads EPEVTQTPSHQVTQMGQEVILRCVPISNHLYFYWYRQILGQKVEFLVSFYNNEISEKSEIFDDQFSVERPDGSNFTLKIRSTKLEDSAMYFCASSVGLAGYNEQFFGPGTRLTVL.